This T cell receptor beta chain stems from a study of response to subunit inactivated influenza vaccine. Trimming cost V 4 bases and J 4 bases, with 14 bases left between them. This CDR3 is built from 15 residues. The germline V gene encodes CDR1 SNHLY and CDR2 FYNNEI. Notes on this clonotype: As yet, its antigen is unknown.

Overall study results and limits: Authors suggested that a seasonal influenza vaccination recruits few new T cells each time.

TCRdb used MiXCR to reprocess the RT-PCR reads, holding one entry per CDR3 protein. Of roughly 780,000 distinct CDR3 sequences listed, approximately 17% were seen once; the top ten hold about 11%. The source material was PBMCs from blood, sampled around 5 days after vaccination. This sequence originates from a man aged 50 or older who received an inactivated influenza vaccine. The rearrangement joins TRBV2 to TRBJ2-1; weak D call: TRBD2 (5 bases). CDR3 amino acids: CASSVEGRIYNEQFF. CDR3 DNA: TGTGCCAGCAGTGTAGAGGGTAGGATATACAATGAGCAGTTCTTC.